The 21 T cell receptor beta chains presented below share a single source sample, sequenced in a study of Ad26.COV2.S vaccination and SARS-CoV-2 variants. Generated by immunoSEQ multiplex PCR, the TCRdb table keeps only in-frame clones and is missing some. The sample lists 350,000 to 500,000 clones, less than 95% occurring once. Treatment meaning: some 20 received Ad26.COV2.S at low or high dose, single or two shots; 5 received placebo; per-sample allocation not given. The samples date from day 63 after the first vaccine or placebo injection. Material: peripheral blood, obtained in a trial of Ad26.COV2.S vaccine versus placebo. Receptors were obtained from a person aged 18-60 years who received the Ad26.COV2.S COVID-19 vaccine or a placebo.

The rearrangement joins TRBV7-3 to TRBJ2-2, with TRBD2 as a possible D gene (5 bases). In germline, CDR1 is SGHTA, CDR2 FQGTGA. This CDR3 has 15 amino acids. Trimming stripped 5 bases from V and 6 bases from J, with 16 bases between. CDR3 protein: CASSRGAEEAGELFF. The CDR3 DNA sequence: TGTGCCAGCAGCCGCGGAGCGGAAGAGGCCGGGGAGCTGTTTTTT.

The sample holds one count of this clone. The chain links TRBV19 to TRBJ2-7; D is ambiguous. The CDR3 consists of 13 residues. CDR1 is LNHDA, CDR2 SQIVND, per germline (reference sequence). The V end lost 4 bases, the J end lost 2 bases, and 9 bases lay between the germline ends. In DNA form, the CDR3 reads TGTGCCAGTAGTAGTGGACGAGCCTACGAGCAGTACTTC. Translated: CASSSGRAYEQYF.

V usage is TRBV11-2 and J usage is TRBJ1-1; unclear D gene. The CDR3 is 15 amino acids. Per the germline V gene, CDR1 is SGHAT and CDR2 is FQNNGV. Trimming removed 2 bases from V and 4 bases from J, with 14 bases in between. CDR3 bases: TGTGCCAGCAGCTTACCCCCACCCGGAGTCACTGAAGCTTTCTTT. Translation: CASSLPPPGVTEAFF.

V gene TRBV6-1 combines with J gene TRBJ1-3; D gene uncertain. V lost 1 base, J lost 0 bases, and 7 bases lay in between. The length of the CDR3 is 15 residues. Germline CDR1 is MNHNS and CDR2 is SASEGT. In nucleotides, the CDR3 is TGTGCCAGCAGTGAAGGCGGACCCTCTGGAAACACCATATATTTT. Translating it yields CASSEGGPSGNTIYF.

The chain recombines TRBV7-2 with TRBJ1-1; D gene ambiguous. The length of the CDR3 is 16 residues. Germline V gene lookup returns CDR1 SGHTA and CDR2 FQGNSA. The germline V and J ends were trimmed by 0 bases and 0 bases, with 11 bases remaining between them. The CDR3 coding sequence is TGTGCCAGCAGCTTAGCGCCTGGGCGGTTGAACACTGAAGCTTTCTTT. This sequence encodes CASSLAPGRLNTEAFF.

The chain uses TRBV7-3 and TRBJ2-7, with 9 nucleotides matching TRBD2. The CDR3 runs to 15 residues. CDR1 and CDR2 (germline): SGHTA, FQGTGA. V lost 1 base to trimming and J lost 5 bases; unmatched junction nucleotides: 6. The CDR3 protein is CASSLMGLATDEQYF. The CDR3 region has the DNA TGTGCCAGCAGCTTAATGGGACTAGCCACGGACGAGCAGTACTTC. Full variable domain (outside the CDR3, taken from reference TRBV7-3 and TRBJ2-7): GAGVSQTPSNKVTEKGKYVELRCDPISGHTALYWYRQSLGQGPEFLIYFQGTGAADDSGLPNDRFFAVRPEGSVSTLKIQRTERGDSAVYLCASSLMGLATDEQYFGPGTRLTVT.

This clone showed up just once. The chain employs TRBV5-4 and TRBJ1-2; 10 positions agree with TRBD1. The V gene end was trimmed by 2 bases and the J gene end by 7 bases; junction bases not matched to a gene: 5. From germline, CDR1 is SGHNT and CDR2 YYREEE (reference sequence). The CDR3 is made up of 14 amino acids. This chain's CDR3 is CASSFDRGRVGYTF. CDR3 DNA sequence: TGTGCCAGCAGCTTCGACAGGGGGCGCGTTGGCTACACCTTC. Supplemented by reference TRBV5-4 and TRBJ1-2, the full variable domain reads ETGVTQSPTHLIKTRGQQVTLRCSSQSGHNTVSWYQQALGQGPQFIFQYYREEENGRGNFPPRFSGLQFPNYSSELNVNALELDDSALYLCASSFDRGRVGYTFGSGTRLTVV.

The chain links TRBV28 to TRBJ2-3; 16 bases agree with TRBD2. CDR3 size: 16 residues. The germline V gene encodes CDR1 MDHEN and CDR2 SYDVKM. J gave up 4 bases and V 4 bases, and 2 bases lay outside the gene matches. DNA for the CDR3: TGTGCCAGCAGTTGGGGACTAGCGGGAGGGCCAGATACGCAGTATTTT. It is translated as CASSWGLAGGPDTQYF.

CDR3 sequence: CASSLRRSNEKLFF. CDR3 in DNA: TGTGCCAGCAGTCTCAGGCGTTCCAATGAAAAACTGTTTTTT. V is TRBV28 and J is TRBJ1-4; D unclear. Germline assignment: CDR1 MDHEN and CDR2 SYDVKM. CDR3 length: 14 amino acids. The ends were cut back, 5 bases at V and 5 bases at J, with 12 bases in the middle.

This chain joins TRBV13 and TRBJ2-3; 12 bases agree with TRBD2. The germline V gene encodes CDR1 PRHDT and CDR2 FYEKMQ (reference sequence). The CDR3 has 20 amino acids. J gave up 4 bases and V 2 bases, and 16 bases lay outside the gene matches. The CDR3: CASSLRTRASGRALPDTQYF. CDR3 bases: TGTGCCAGCAGCTTAAGGACCCGGGCTAGCGGGAGGGCCCTCCCAGATACGCAGTATTTT. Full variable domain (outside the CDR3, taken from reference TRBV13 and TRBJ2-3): AAGVIQSPRHLIKEKRETATLKCYPIPRHDTVYWYQQGPGQDPQFLISFYEKMQSDKGSIPDRFSAQQFSDYHSELNMSSLELGDSALYFCASSLRTRASGRALPDTQYFGPGTRLTVL.

This CDR3 reads CASSEQREGTDTQYF. In nucleotides, the CDR3 is TGTGCCAGCAGTGAGCAGCGGGAGGGCACAGATACGCAGTATTTT. V gene TRBV6-1 combines with J gene TRBJ2-3, with 9 nucleotides matching TRBD2. This CDR3 has 15 residues. Trimming took 3 bases from V and 1 from J; bases not matched to a gene: 2. Per the germline V gene, CDR1 is MNHNS and CDR2 is SASEGT.

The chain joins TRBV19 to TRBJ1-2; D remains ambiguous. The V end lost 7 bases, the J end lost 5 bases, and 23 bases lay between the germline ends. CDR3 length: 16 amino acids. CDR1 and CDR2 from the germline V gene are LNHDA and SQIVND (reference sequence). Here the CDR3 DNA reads TGTGCCAGTACCGCCGTCCGCTCCCCCTCTACGTATGGCTACACCTTC. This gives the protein CASTAVRSPSTYGYTF.

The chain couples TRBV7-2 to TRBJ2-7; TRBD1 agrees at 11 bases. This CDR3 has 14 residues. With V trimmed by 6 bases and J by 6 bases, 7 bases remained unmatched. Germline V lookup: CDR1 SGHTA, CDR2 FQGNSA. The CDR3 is CASSRGTGGFEQYF. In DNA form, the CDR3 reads TGTGCCAGCAGTCGGGGGACAGGGGGGTTCGAGCAGTACTTC.

CDR3 region: CASSVWNPGLTAAEQYF. CDR3 bases: TGTGCCAGCAGCGTATGGAATCCGGGACTAACGGCTGCGGAGCAGTACTTC. V gene TRBV7-9 combines with J gene TRBJ2-7; 7 nucleotides align to TRBD2. The V gene end was trimmed by 5 bases and the J gene end by 7 bases; junction bases not matched to a gene: 20. The germline gives CDR1 SEHNR, CDR2 FQNEAQ (reference sequence). The CDR3 loop spans 17 amino acids.

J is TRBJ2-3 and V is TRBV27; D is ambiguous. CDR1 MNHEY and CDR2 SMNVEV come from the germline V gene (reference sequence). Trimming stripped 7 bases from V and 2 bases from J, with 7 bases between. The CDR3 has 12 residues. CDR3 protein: CASNPPTDTQYF. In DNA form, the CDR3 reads TGTGCCAGCAATCCCCCCACAGATACGCAGTATTTT.

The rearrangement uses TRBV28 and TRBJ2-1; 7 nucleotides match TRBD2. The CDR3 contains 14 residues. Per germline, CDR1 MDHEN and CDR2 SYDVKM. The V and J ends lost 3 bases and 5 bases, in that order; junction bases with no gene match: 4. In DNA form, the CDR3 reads TGTGCCAGCAGTTTGGCGGGAGAGGACAATGAGCAGTTCTTC. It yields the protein CASSLAGEDNEQFF.

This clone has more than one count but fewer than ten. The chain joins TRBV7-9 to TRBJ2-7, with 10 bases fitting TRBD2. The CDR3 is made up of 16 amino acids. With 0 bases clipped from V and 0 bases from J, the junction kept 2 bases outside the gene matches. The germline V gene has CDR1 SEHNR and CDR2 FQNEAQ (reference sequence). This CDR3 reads CASSLAGTSASYEQYF. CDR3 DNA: TGTGCCAGCAGCTTAGCCGGGACTAGCGCCTCCTACGAGCAGTACTTC. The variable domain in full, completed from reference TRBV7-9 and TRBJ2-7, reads DTGVSQNPRHKITKRGQNVTFRCDPISEHNRLYWYRQTLGQGPEFLTYFQNEAQLEKSRLLSDRFSAERPKGSFSTLEIQRTEQGDSAMYLCASSLAGTSASYEQYFGPGTRLTVT.

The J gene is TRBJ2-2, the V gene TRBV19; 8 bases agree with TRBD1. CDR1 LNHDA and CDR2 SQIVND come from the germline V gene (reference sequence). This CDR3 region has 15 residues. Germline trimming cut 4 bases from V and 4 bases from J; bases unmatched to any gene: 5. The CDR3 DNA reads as TGTGCCAGTAGTAGGACAGGGTTGATCACCGGGGAGCTGTTTTTT. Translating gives CASSRTGLITGELFF.

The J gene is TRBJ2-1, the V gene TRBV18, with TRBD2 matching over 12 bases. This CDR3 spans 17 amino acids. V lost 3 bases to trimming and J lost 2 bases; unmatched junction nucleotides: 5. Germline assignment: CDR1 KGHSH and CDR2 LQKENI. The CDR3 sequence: CASSPPRTSGTYNEQFF. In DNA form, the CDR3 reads TGTGCCAGCTCACCCCCCCGGACTAGCGGGACCTACAATGAGCAGTTCTTC. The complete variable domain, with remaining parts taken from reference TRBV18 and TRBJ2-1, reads NAGVMQNPRHLVRRRGQEARLRCSPMKGHSHVYWYRQLPEEGLKFMVYLQKENIIDESGMPKERFSAEFPKEGPSILRIQQVVRGDSAAYFCASSPPRTSGTYNEQFFGPGTRLTVL.

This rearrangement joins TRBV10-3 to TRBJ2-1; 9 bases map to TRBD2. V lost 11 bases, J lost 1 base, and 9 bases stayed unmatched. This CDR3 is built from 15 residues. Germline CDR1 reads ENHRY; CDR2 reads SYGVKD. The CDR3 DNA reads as TGTGCCGCATTAGCGGGAGCGGTGTCCTACAATGAGCAGTTCTTC. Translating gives CAALAGAVSYNEQFF.

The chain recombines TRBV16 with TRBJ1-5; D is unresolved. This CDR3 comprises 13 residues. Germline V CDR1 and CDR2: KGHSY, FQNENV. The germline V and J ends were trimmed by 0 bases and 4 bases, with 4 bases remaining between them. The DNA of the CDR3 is TGTGCCAGCAGCCAATCAGGAAATCAGCCCCAGCATTTT. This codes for CASSQSGNQPQHF.